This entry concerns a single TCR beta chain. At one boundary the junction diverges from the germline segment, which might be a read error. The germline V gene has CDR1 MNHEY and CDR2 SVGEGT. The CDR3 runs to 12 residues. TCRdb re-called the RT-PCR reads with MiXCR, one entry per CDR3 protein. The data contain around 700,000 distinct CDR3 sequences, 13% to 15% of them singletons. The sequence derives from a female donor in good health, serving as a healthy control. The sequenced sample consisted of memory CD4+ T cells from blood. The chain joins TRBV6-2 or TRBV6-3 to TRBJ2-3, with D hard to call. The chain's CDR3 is CASSSSTDTKYF. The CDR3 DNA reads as TGTGCCAGCAGTTCCAGTACAGATACGAAGTATTTT.